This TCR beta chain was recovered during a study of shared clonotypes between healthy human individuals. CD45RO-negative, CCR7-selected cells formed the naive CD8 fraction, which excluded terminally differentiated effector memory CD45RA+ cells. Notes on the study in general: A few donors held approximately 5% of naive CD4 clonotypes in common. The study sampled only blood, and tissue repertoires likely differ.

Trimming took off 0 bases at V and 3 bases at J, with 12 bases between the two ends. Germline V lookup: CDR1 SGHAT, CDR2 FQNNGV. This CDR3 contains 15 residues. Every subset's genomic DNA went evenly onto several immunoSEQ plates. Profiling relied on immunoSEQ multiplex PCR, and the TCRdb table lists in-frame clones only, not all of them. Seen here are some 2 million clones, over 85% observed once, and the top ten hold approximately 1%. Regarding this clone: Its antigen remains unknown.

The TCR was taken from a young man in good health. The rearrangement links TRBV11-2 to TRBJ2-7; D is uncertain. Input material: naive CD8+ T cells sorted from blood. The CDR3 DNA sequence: TGTGCCAGCAGCTTAGAATACGGGTCAGGCTACGAGCAGTACTTC. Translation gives CASSLEYGSGYEQYF.